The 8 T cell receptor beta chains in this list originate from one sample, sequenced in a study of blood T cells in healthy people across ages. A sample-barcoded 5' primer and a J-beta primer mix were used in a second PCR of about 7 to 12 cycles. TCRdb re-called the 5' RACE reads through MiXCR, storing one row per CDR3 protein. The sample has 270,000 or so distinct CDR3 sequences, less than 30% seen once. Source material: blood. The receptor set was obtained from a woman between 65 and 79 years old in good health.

CDR3 residues: CASSLGQGQNSPLHF. The CDR3 coding sequence is TGTGCCAGCAGCTTGGGACAGGGGCAAAATTCACCCCTCCACTTT. This chain joins TRBV7-8 and TRBJ1-6; 10 bases match TRBD1. Trimming took 3 bases from V and 7 from J; bases not matched to a gene: 3. The CDR3 covers 15 residues. CDR1 and CDR2 from the germline V gene are SGHVS and FQNEAQ. The whole variable domain, remainder taken from reference TRBV7-8 and TRBJ1-6, is GAGVSQSPRYKVAKRGQDVALRCDPISGHVSLFWYQQALGQGPEFLTYFQNEAQLDKSGLPSDRFFAERPEGSVSTLKIQRTQQEDSAVYLCASSLGQGQNSPLHFGNGTRLTVT.

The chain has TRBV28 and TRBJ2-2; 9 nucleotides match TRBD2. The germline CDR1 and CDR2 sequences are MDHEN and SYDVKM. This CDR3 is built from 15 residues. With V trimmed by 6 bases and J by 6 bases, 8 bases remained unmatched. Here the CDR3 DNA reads TGTGCCAGCAGACCCGGGACTAGCTACTCCGGGGAGCTGTTTTTT. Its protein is CASRPGTSYSGELFF.

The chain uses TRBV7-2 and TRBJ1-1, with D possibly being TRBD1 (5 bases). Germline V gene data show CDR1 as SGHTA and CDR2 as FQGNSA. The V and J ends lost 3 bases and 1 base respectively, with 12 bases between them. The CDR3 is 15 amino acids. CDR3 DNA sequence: TGTGCCAGCAGCTTCGGGGGAACGGGGAACACTGAAGCTTTCTTT. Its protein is CASSFGGTGNTEAFF. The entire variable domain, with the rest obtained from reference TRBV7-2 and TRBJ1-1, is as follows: GAGVSQSPSNKVTEKGKDVELRCDPISGHTALYWYRQSLGQGLEFLIYFQGNSAPDKSGLPSDRFSAERTGGSVSTLTIQRTQQEDSAVYLCASSFGGTGNTEAFFGQGTRLTVV.

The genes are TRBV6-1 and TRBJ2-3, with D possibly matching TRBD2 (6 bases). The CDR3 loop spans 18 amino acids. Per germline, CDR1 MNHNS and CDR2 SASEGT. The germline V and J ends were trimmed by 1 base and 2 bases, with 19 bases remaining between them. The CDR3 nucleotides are TGTGCCAGCAGTGAAGTTTTCCGAGTAGCGGAGGCCACAGATACGCAGTATTTT. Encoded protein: CASSEVFRVAEATDTQYF.

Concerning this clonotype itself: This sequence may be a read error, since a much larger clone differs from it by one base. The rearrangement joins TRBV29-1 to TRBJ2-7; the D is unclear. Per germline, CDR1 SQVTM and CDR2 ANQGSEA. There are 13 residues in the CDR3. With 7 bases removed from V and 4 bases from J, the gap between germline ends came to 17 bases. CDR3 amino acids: CSAKTWGGYEQYF. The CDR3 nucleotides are TGCAGCGCCAAGACATGGGGTGGGTACGAGCAGTACTTC.

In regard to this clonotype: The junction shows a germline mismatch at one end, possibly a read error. The CDR3 here is CASSLADRGFHF. The CDR3 bases are TGTGCCAGCAGCCTAGCGGACCGCGGGTTCCACTTT. The gene calls are TRBV7-9 and TRBJ1-6; D remains ambiguous. The CDR3 has 12 residues. CDR1 SEHNR and CDR2 FQNEAQ come from the germline V gene (reference sequence).

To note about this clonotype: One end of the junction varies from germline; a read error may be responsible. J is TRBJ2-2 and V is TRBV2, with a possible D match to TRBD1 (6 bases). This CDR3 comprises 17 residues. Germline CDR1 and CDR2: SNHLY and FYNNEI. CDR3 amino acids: CASSGSRTEANTGELFF. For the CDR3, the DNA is TGTGCTAGCAGTGGAAGTCGGACAGAGGCTAACACCGGGGAGCTGTTTTTT. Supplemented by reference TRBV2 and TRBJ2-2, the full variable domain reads EPEVTQTPSHQVTQMGQEVILRCVPISNHLYFYWYRQILGQKVEFLVSFYNNEISEKSEIFDDQFSVERPDGSNFTLKIRSTKLEDSAMYFCASSGSRTEANTGELFFGEGSRLTVL.

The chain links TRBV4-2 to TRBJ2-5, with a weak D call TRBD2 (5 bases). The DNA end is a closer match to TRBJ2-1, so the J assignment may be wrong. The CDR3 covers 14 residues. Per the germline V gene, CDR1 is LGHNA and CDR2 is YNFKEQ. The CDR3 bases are TGTGCCAGCAGCCCAGCAAACTTAGAGGGTGAGCAGTTCTTC. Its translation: CASSPANLEGEQFF.